This section outlines one T cell receptor (beta chain) sequence together with its context. The sample is drawn from a study of blood T cell repertoires in COVID-19. Profiling relied on immunoSEQ multiplex PCR, and the TCRdb table lists in-frame clones only, not all of them. This sample has around 300,000 clones; roughly 89% occur once, and the top ten carry about 1.7%. Material for sequencing was PBMCs or T cells enriched from blood (not recorded which). The TCR comes from a woman between 18 and 29 years old with acute COVID-19.

CDR3 protein: CASSLYGSYSYEQYF. CDR3 nucleotide sequence: TGTGCCAGCAGTTTATACGGGTCTTACTCCTACGAGCAGTACTTC. The rearrangement uses TRBV27 and TRBJ2-7; D unclear. The V gene lost 1 base and the J gene lost 0 bases, with 10 bases spanning the gap. Germline values: CDR1 MNHEY, CDR2 SMNVEV (reference sequence). The CDR3 is 15 amino acids.